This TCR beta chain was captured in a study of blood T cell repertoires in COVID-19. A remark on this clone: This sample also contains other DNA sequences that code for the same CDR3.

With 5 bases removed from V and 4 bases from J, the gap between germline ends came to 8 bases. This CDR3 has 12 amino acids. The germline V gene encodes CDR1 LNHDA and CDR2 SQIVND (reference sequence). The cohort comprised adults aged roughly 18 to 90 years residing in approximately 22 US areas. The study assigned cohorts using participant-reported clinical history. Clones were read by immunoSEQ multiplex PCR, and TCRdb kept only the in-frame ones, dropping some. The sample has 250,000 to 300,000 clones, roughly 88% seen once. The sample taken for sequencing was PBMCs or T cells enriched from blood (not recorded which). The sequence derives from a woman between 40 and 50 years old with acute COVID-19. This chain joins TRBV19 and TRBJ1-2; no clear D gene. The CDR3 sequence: CASSDRGYGYTF. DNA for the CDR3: TGTGCCAGTAGTGATCGCGGCTATGGCTACACCTTC.